These 21 T cell receptor beta chains were sequenced from one sample in a study of immune characterization of retroperitoneal liposarcoma. Each CDR3 protein gets one entry after TCRdb re-called the PCR reads with MiXCR. This sample has a few thousand distinct CDR3 sequences, with 27% found just once. Sequencing was done on a sample of tumor tissue. All receptors derive from a female donor with retroperitoneal liposarcoma.

The sample holds a few counts of this clonotype. The chain joins TRBV6-1 to TRBJ2-1; no clear D. CDR3 length equals 15 residues. The germline CDR1 and CDR2 sequences are MNHNS and SASEGT. V was pared by 6 bases and J by 6 bases, with 18 bases between. In DNA, the CDR3 is TGTGCCAGCAGCGTATCCACGCTTGGGTCCAATGAGCAGTTCTTC. Protein sequence: CASSVSTLGSNEQFF.

J is TRBJ2-1 and V is TRBV7-6; no clear D gene. The J call may be in error: the DNA end matches TRBJ2-5 better. Germline CDR1 is SGHVS and CDR2 is FNYEAQ. The CDR3 loop spans 12 amino acids. In DNA, the CDR3 is TGTGCCAGCAGCCAAAATCCGGGTCCCCAGTACTTC. Encoded protein: CASSQNPGPQYF.

This clonotype was found once. This rearrangement joins TRBV6-5 to TRBJ2-1, with D uncertain. Trimming shortened V by 0 bases and J by 10 bases, and 10 bases separated the two germline ends. Germline-derived CDR1 and CDR2 are MNHEY and SVGAGI. CDR3 length equals 13 residues. The CDR3, as DNA: TGTGCCAGCAGTTACTCGGGGTCAGACGAGCAGTTCTTC. Translated, it gives CASSYSGSDEQFF.

CDR3 sequence (DNA): TGCGCCAGCAGCGACCGCGAAGAGACCCAGTACTTC. Its protein product is CASSDREETQYF. This chain uses TRBV5-1 with TRBJ2-5, with no clear D. Looked up from germline, CDR1 is SGHRS and CDR2 is YFSETQ. The CDR3 is made up of 12 amino acids. Deletions cut 4 bases from V and 3 bases from J, with 7 bases between.

This clonotype was recorded a few times. The chain combines TRBV30 with TRBJ2-2, with 7 nucleotides matching TRBD2. After removal of 4 bases from V and 2 bases from J, the junction contained 7 bases not matched to a gene. Germline CDR1 GTSNPN, CDR2 SVGIG (reference sequence). This CDR3 is built from 15 residues. The CDR3 DNA follows: TGTGCCTGGAAGTGGGGCGGGGGAAACACCGGGGAGCTGTTTTTT. As protein: CAWKWGGGNTGELFF.

This chain links TRBV6-1 with TRBJ2-2, with TRBD2 as a possible D gene (6 bases). Trimming took off 5 bases at V and 2 bases at J, with 18 bases between the two ends. The CDR3 spans 17 residues. Germline CDR1 is MNHNS and CDR2 is SASEGT. CDR3 loop: CASSPSGTDLNTGELFF. The CDR3 coding sequence is TGTGCCAGCAGTCCATCCGGGACTGACTTAAACACCGGGGAGCTGTTTTTT.

This clonotype came up a few times. The rearrangement joins TRBV7-2 to TRBJ2-4, with 7 bases matching TRBD2. The V and J ends lost 3 bases and 2 bases, in that order; junction bases with no gene match: 7. This CDR3 has 16 residues. From germline, CDR1 is SGHTA and CDR2 FQGNSA. The CDR3 DNA reads TGTGCCAGCAGCTTGTCTGCGGGAGTTACCAAAAACATTCAGTACTTC. It codes for CASSLSAGVTKNIQYF. The complete variable domain, with remaining parts taken from reference TRBV7-2 and TRBJ2-4, reads GAGVSQSPSNKVTEKGKDVELRCDPISGHTALYWYRQSLGQGLEFLIYFQGNSAPDKSGLPSDRFSAERTGGSVSTLTIQRTQQEDSAVYLCASSLSAGVTKNIQYFGAGTRLSVL.

This clonotype ranks as medium-sized. The DNA of the CDR3 is TGTGCCAGCAGAATAGGGGACGGACTAGCGGGAGGACGGACCAAAAACATTCAGTACTTC. Amino acids: CASRIGDGLAGGRTKNIQYF. The rearrangement uses TRBV27 and TRBJ2-4; 14 nucleotides align to TRBD2. V lost 6 bases and J lost 2; bases outside the gene matches: 15. Germline CDR1 reads MNHEY; CDR2 reads SMNVEV (reference sequence). The CDR3 spans 20 residues.

In its sample, this clonotype ranks as medium-sized (0.01 to 0.1%). The J gene is TRBJ2-3, the V gene TRBV11-3, with TRBD2 identical over 11 bases. CDR3 length equals 16 residues. V was clipped by 2 bases and J by 3 bases; unmatched bases: 4. Germline V CDR1 and CDR2: SGHNT, YENEEA. The CDR3 region is CASSLTSGSLTDTQYF. For the CDR3, the DNA is TGTGCCAGCAGCTTAACTAGCGGGAGCTTGACAGATACGCAGTATTTT.

The genes are TRBV12-3 or TRBV12-4 and TRBJ2-1; 8 bases map to TRBD2. The closer fit of TRBJ2-7 to the DNA end suggests the J call may be wrong. This CDR3 comprises 14 residues. The CDR3 here is CASTVAGSNNEQYF. The CDR3 nucleotides are TGTGCCAGCACGGTAGCGGGGAGTAACAATGAGCAGTACTTC.

A remark on this clonotype: This may be a read error: a much more frequent sequence differs by one nucleotide. The gene calls are TRBV27 and TRBJ2-1; 12 bases line up with TRBD1. The length of the CDR3 is 15 residues. Trimming cost V 3 bases and J 10 bases; bases outside gene matches: 7. Germline assignment: CDR1 MNHEY and CDR2 SMNVEV (reference sequence). The DNA for the CDR3 is TGTGCCAGCAGTTTTTACGGGACAGGGGGCTACGAGCAGTTCTTC. This encodes CASSFYGTGGYEQFF.

The chain combines TRBV24-1 with TRBJ2-2; a possible D gene is TRBD1 (6 bases). Germline CDR1 is KGHDR and CDR2 is SFDVKD. Trimming took off 3 bases at V and 5 bases at J, with 12 bases between the two ends. The CDR3 length is 15 residues. The DNA for the CDR3 is TGTGCCACCAGTGATGCCAGGGGCCTTACCGGGGAGCTGTTTTTT. Its translation is CATSDARGLTGELFF.

The gene calls are TRBV12-3 or TRBV12-4 and TRBJ2-2; the D is unclear. The V end was cut by 3 bases, the J end by 1 base, with 9 bases between. This CDR3 has 15 amino acids. CDR3 sequence: CASSFLPGNTGELFF. DNA for the CDR3: TGTGCCAGCAGTTTTCTCCCAGGGAACACCGGGGAGCTGTTTTTT.

The CDR3 loop is CATTQGTRGGDDNEQFF. The CDR3 DNA reads as TGTGCCACAACCCAAGGCACCAGGGGGGGTGATGACAATGAGCAGTTCTTC. V is TRBV25-1 and J is TRBJ2-1; D assignment may be TRBD1 or TRBD2 (7 bases each). V lost 10 bases and J 5 bases, leaving 27 bases between the germline ends. Germline values: CDR1 MGHDK, CDR2 SYGVNS. The CDR3 sequence is 17 residues long.

By share of the sample, this clonotype is medium-sized. J is TRBJ2-7 and V is TRBV12-3 or TRBV12-4, with a weak D call TRBD1 (6 bases). The CDR3 is 14 amino acids. V lost 4 bases, J lost 4 bases, and 14 bases lay in between. The CDR3 bases are TGTGCCAGCAGTTGGATGTCAGGGGTGTACGAGCAGTACTTC. This codes for CASSWMSGVYEQYF.

In this sample, this clonotype is large. The genes are TRBV27 and TRBJ2-1, with 12 positions matching TRBD2. V was pared by 1 base and J by 0 bases, with 13 bases of the junction left unmatched. Germline CDR1 is MNHEY and CDR2 is SMNVEV (reference sequence). The CDR3 has 21 amino acids. In nucleotides, the CDR3 is TGTGCCAGCAGTTTATGGTCTAGCGGGAGGGCTCGTGTAAGCTCCTACAATGAGCAGTTCTTC. Protein: CASSLWSSGRARVSSYNEQFF.

This clonotype has only a few counts. The chain couples TRBV7-8 to TRBJ1-1; D is ambiguous. From germline, CDR1 is SGHVS and CDR2 FQNEAQ. The CDR3 is 15 residues long. The germline V and J ends were trimmed by 3 bases and 0 bases, with 11 bases remaining between them. Here the CDR3 DNA reads TGTGCCAGCAGCTTGGGTCGGATTATGAACACTGAAGCTTTCTTT. This encodes CASSLGRIMNTEAFF.

Points on this clonotype: Its ends do not fully match the called genes, so a read error is possible. The rearrangement links TRBV7-2 to TRBJ2-1; TRBD1 might be the D (6 bases). This CDR3 spans 15 amino acids. Germline CDR1 SGHTA, CDR2 FQGNSA. The CDR3 reads CASSLDWGLSYEQSF. The CDR3 coding sequence is TGTGCCAGCAGCCTCGATTGGGGGCTGTCCTACGAGCAGTCCTTC.

The gene calls are TRBV4-3 and TRBJ2-2; TRBD1 matches at 11 bases. This CDR3 has 15 residues. CDR1 and CDR2 from the germline V gene are LGHNA and YSLEER. Trimming at V came to 4 bases and at J to 4 bases, leaving 2 bases not matched to a gene. This CDR3 is CASSPGTGGTGELFF. CDR3 bases: TGCGCCAGCAGCCCTGGGACAGGGGGCACCGGGGAGCTGTTTTTT.

This clonotype has a single count. The V gene is TRBV27, the J gene TRBJ2-5; TRBD1 matches at 10 bases. The J call may be mistaken, given a closer DNA end match to TRBJ2-7. The CDR3 extends over 16 amino acids. Germline loops: CDR1 MNHEY, CDR2 SMNVEV (reference sequence). In DNA form, the CDR3 reads TGTGCCAGCAGTTTATTCGGACAGGGGGTGTCCTACGAGCAGTACTTC. Its protein is CASSLFGQGVSYEQYF.

Relative to its sample, this clonotype is large. The chain uses TRBV27 and TRBJ2-3, with D unclear. V was clipped by 5 bases and J by 2 bases, with 8 bases between them. Germline-derived CDR1 and CDR2 are MNHEY and SMNVEV (reference sequence). CDR3 size: 13 residues. The CDR3 DNA sequence: TGTGCCAGCAGTAACCCGACCACAGATACGCAGTATTTT. This sequence encodes CASSNPTTDTQYF.